A single sample is the source of the 22 T cell receptor beta chains below, sequenced in a study of T-cell reconstitution after alpha-beta-depleted transplantation in children. The TCRbeta library incorporated unique molecular identifiers. TCRdb passed the PCR reads through MiXCR, listing each CDR3 protein once. The table shows about 240,000 distinct CDR3 sequences, with about 25% occurring only once. The sequences come from PBMCs, collected before TCRalphabeta/CD19-depleted stem cell transplant. The source is a girl aged 2-10 years with Fanconi anemia, due to receive a stem cell transplant.

The chain links TRBV5-1 to TRBJ2-7; D possibly matches TRBD1 or TRBD2 (7 bases each). V was trimmed by 4 bases and J by 3 bases, leaving 14 bases between them. The CDR3 consists of 14 residues. Germline values: CDR1 SGHRS, CDR2 YFSETQ. CDR3 bases: TGCGCCAGCAGCGGGCTCAGGGGGGGCTACGAGCAGTACTTC. It specifies CASSGLRGGYEQYF. Based on the CDR3 plus reference TRBV5-1 and TRBJ2-7, the full variable domain is KAGVTQTPRYLIKTRGQQVTLSCSPISGHRSVSWYQQTPGQGLQFLFEYFSETQRNKGNFPGRFSGRQFSNSRSEMNVSTLELGDSALYLCASSGLRGGYEQYFGPGTRLTVT.

This chain joins TRBV7-8 and TRBJ2-3, with 8 nucleotides matching TRBD1. This CDR3 has 18 residues. Germline CDR1 is SGHVS and CDR2 is FQNEAQ. The V segment lost 3 bases and the J segment 2 bases; nucleotides outside the gene matches: 13. Written as DNA, the CDR3 is TGTGCCAGCAGCTTCTTCGGATGGTCGGGACAGGACACAGATACGCAGTATTTT. Translated: CASSFFGWSGQDTDTQYF.

V and J are TRBV6-5 and TRBJ2-2; possibly TRBD1 for D (6 bases). V lost 0 bases and J lost 8, with 19 bases in between. CDR3 size: 17 residues. In germline, CDR1 is MNHEY, CDR2 SVGAGI. The CDR3 DNA is TGTGCCAGCAGTTACTCGACAGGCCAAGGGGGTACAGGGGAGCTGTTTTTT. This encodes CASSYSTGQGGTGELFF.

This clonotype was picked up a small number of times. V gene TRBV6-2 or TRBV6-3 combines with J gene TRBJ2-5; no clear D. The germline gives CDR1 MNHEY, CDR2 SVGEGT. This CDR3 spans 13 amino acids. With 7 bases removed from V and 5 bases from J, the gap between germline ends came to 14 bases. In nucleotides, the CDR3 is TGTGCCAGCACAGACCCGAAACCCGAGACCCAGTACTTC. It codes for CASTDPKPETQYF.

A few counts support this clonotype. The chain links TRBV20-1 to TRBJ2-7; possibly TRBD1 for D (5 bases). The CDR3 length is 9 residues. CDR1 DFQATT and CDR2 SNEGSKA come from the germline V gene (reference sequence). V was clipped by 5 bases and J by 6 bases, with 5 bases between them. The DNA of the CDR3 is TGCAGTGCTCAGGGCGAGCAGTACTTC. Translated: CSAQGEQYF.

V usage is TRBV4-2 and J usage is TRBJ2-5; a weak D match, TRBD2 (5 bases). The germline V and J ends were trimmed by 4 bases and 2 bases, with 14 bases remaining between them. The CDR3 extends over 15 amino acids. Germline-derived CDR1 and CDR2 are LGHNA and YNFKEQ. CDR3 sequence reads: CASSPSSSPQETQYF. Here the CDR3 DNA reads TGTGCCAGCAGCCCGTCTAGCAGCCCTCAAGAGACCCAGTACTTC.

There are a few counts of this clonotype. This chain joins TRBV29-1 and TRBJ2-7; the D is unclear. Germline V lookup: CDR1 SQVTM, CDR2 ANQGSEA. V was pared by 5 bases and J by 3 bases, with 8 bases between. CDR3 size: 11 residues. CDR3 sequence (DNA): TGCAGCGTTTCCGTCCGCTACGAGCAGTACTTC. It codes for CSVSVRYEQYF.

This chain uses TRBV29-1 with TRBJ2-1; 8 nucleotides align to TRBD2. The CDR3 is 12 residues long. Germline assignment: CDR1 SQVTM and CDR2 ANQGSEA. V was clipped by 3 bases and J by 7 bases; unmatched bases: 2. CDR3 nucleotide sequence: TGCAGCGTTGAGGGACTAGGTAATGAGCAGTTCTTC. The encoded protein is CSVEGLGNEQFF.

This clonotype has just a few counts. This chain joins TRBV7-2 and TRBJ1-5; tentative D call: TRBD1 (5 bases). Trimming shortened V by 5 bases and J by 3 bases, and 11 bases separated the two germline ends. From germline, CDR1 is SGHTA and CDR2 FQGNSA. This CDR3 contains 14 residues. In nucleotides, the CDR3 is TGTGCCAGCAGCCCGGGGCCCGCCAATCAGCCCCAGCATTTT. Translating it yields CASSPGPANQPQHF.

The CDR3 nucleotides read TGTGCCAGCAGTTTATCCGGACTAGGACTAAGCTCCTACAATGAGCAGTTCTTC. Translating gives CASSLSGLGLSSYNEQFF. The chain links TRBV28 to TRBJ2-1, with TRBD2 matching 7 bases. The CDR3 contains 18 residues. Germline CDR1 MDHEN, CDR2 SYDVKM. Trimming at V came to 1 base and at J to 0 bases, leaving 9 bases not matched to a gene.

This clonotype was observed at least ten times. The rearrangement joins TRBV29-1 to TRBJ2-1; 7 nucleotides line up with TRBD2. Germline assignment: CDR1 SQVTM and CDR2 ANQGSEA. After removal of 4 bases from V and 7 bases from J, the junction contained 1 base not matched to a gene. The CDR3 covers 11 residues. The CDR3 loop is CSVGGGNEQFF. In DNA form, the CDR3 reads TGCAGCGTTGGGGGGGGAAATGAGCAGTTCTTC.

This clonotype was observed many times. The chain has TRBV25-1 and TRBJ2-2; 14 nucleotides line up with TRBD2. The CDR3 contains 17 residues. Germline CDR1 is MGHDK and CDR2 is SYGVNS. J gave up 5 bases and V 5 bases, and 7 bases lay outside the gene matches. CDR3 coding DNA: TGTGCCAGCAGTTCTATGGGACTAGCGGGAGTGACCGGGGAGCTGTTTTTT. This codes for CASSSMGLAGVTGELFF.

The J gene is TRBJ2-3, the V gene TRBV5-1, with a possible D match to TRBD2 (7 bases). From germline, CDR1 is SGHRS and CDR2 YFSETQ. The CDR3 consists of 18 residues. The germline V and J ends were trimmed by 0 bases and 6 bases, with 23 bases remaining between them. The CDR3: CASSLASGGNPIYDTQYF. CDR3 nucleotides: TGCGCCAGCAGCTTGGCGTCGGGGGGCAACCCCATTTACGATACGCAGTATTTT.

A note on this clonotype: A much larger clone differs from this one at a single base, so this may be a read error. The chain joins TRBV20-1 to TRBJ2-1; the match to TRBD2 covers 10 bases. The CDR3 is 16 amino acids. CDR1 is DFQATT, CDR2 SNEGSKA, per germline (reference sequence). The CDR3 nucleotides read TGCACTGCTGGGGCTAGCGGGGGAGTTCCTTACAATGAGCAGTTCTTC. Its protein is CTAGASGGVPYNEQFF.

This chain joins TRBV20-1 and TRBJ2-7; 7 positions match TRBD2. The CDR3 runs to 18 residues. The V segment lost 0 bases and the J segment 0 bases; nucleotides outside the gene matches: 14. Germline CDR1 and CDR2: DFQATT and SNEGSKA (reference sequence). The CDR3 sequence: CSARDSGPTSRSSYEQYF. In nucleotides, the CDR3 is TGCAGTGCTAGAGATTCGGGGCCGACTAGCAGAAGCTCCTACGAGCAGTACTTC.

This clonotype was observed at least ten times. J is TRBJ2-7 and V is TRBV20-1; D remains ambiguous. This CDR3 has 13 residues. Germline V lookup: CDR1 DFQATT, CDR2 SNEGSKA (reference sequence). The CDR3 DNA is TGCACCGCAATTCGGACGGTCTCCTACGAGCAGTACTTC. This encodes CTAIRTVSYEQYF.

This clonotype was counted a few times. The rearrangement joins TRBV29-1 to TRBJ2-1, with a weak D call TRBD1 (6 bases). V was pared by 2 bases and J by 2 bases, with 13 bases between. This CDR3 comprises 15 residues. Germline V CDR1 and CDR2: SQVTM, ANQGSEA. The DNA of the CDR3 is TGCAGCGTTGAAACTCGGGACATGGCCTACAATGAGCAGTTCTTC. Protein sequence: CSVETRDMAYNEQFF.

This clonotype was detected many times. V gene TRBV29-1 combines with J gene TRBJ2-2; D gene uncertain. The CDR3 is made up of 11 amino acids. V lost 7 bases, J lost 4 bases, and 7 bases lay in between. Germline assignment: CDR1 SQVTM and CDR2 ANQGSEA. DNA for the CDR3: TGCAGCGCTGGCCTCACCGGGGAGCTGTTTTTT. As protein: CSAGLTGELFF.

This clonotype was seen repeatedly, ten times or more. The chain carries TRBV29-1 and TRBJ2-7; TRBD1 matches 8 bases. Trimming took 2 bases from V and 4 from J; bases not matched to a gene: 4. Germline CDR1 and CDR2: SQVTM and ANQGSEA. The CDR3 loop spans 13 amino acids. This CDR3 is CSVEWTGRYEQYF. The CDR3 DNA sequence: TGCAGCGTTGAATGGACAGGGAGATACGAGCAGTACTTC.

V gene TRBV7-6 combines with J gene TRBJ2-3, with D possibly matching TRBD1 (5 bases). Per the germline V gene, CDR1 is SGHVS and CDR2 is FNYEAQ. Trimming cost V 4 bases and J 2 bases, with 10 bases left between them. The CDR3 spans 14 residues. CDR3 region: CASSSQGVTDTQYF. The CDR3, as DNA: TGTGCCAGCAGCTCCCAGGGTGTCACAGATACGCAGTATTTT.

This clonotype was found many times. The chain combines TRBV12-3 or TRBV12-4 with TRBJ2-7, with a possible D match to TRBD1 (5 bases). Trimming stripped 6 bases from V and 2 bases from J, with 23 bases between. The CDR3 consists of 17 residues. The CDR3 nucleotides read TGTGCCAGCAGCCCAGGGTCGGCCAGTACCAAAACCTACGAGCAGTACTTC. Translated, it gives CASSPGSASTKTYEQYF.

The V gene is TRBV24-1, the J gene TRBJ2-4; the D gene could be TRBD1 or TRBD2 (5 bases each). V was cut by 12 bases and J by 0 bases, with 26 bases left in between. This CDR3 is built from 18 residues. Germline assignment: CDR1 KGHDR and CDR2 SFDVKD. This CDR3 reads CAGPGPVGTHLAKNIQYF. The CDR3 nucleotides are TGTGCCGGCCCGGGGCCAGTGGGAACTCACCTAGCCAAAAACATTCAGTACTTC.